The 32 T cell receptor beta chains in this list originate from one sample, sequenced in a study of blood T cell repertoires in COVID-19. TCRdb's copy holds only in-frame clones and misses some; the assay was immunoSEQ multiplex PCR. The sample holds approximately 100,000 clones, around 93% seen once. The sequenced sample was peripheral blood. These receptor sequences come from a man between 50 and 59 years old with acute or convalescent COVID-19.

V is TRBV6-5 and J is TRBJ1-1, with D uncertain. V lost 4 bases to trimming and J lost 5 bases, with 8 bases between them. The CDR3 consists of 12 residues. Germline lookup yields CDR1 MNHEY and CDR2 SVGAGI. CDR3 sequence: CASSLRGTEAFF. CDR3 bases: TGTGCCAGCAGTTTAAGAGGGACTGAAGCTTTCTTT.

This clone was observed once. This chain links TRBV7-2 with TRBJ2-3; D is ambiguous. The CDR3 is 13 residues long. Trimming left V 4 bases short and J 2 bases short, with 7 bases between. Germline CDR1 and CDR2: SGHTA and FQGNSA. The CDR3 region has the DNA TGTGCCAGCAGCTCAATCCCCACAGATACGCAGTATTTT. This translates into CASSSIPTDTQYF.

The chain is built from TRBV5-8 and TRBJ1-5; 7 bases align to TRBD1. This CDR3 region has 14 residues. J lost 6 bases, V lost 2 bases, and 5 bases had no gene match. Germline V gene sequence: CDR1 SGHTS, CDR2 YDEGEE. This CDR3 is CASSFYRGGQPQHF. Here the CDR3 DNA reads TGTGCCAGCAGCTTCTACAGGGGCGGTCAGCCCCAGCATTTT.

The J gene is TRBJ1-1, the V gene TRBV7-3; TRBD1 is a possible D gene (5 bases). The CDR3 is 15 residues long. The germline gives CDR1 SGHTA, CDR2 FQGTGA. Trimming removed 5 bases at V and 3 bases at J, with 16 bases between. The CDR3 reads CASSPQKGSDTEAFF. CDR3 in DNA: TGTGCCAGCAGCCCACAGAAGGGGTCGGACACTGAAGCTTTCTTT. Full variable domain (rest looked up from reference TRBV7-3 and TRBJ1-1): GAGVSQTPSNKVTEKGKYVELRCDPISGHTALYWYRQSLGQGPEFLIYFQGTGAADDSGLPNDRFFAVRPEGSVSTLKIQRTERGDSAVYLCASSPQKGSDTEAFFGQGTRLTVV.

This clone showed up just once. The V gene is TRBV19, the J gene TRBJ1-1; TRBD1 agrees at 7 bases. V dropped 6 bases and J dropped 11; count of bases not matched to a gene: 9. The CDR3 has 12 residues. CDR1 is LNHDA, CDR2 SQIVND, per germline (reference sequence). DNA of the CDR3: TGTGCCAGTAGCGAGGGGGCAATTGGGGCTTTCTTT. This encodes CASSEGAIGAFF. Variable domain in full (rest from reference TRBV19 and TRBJ1-1): DGGITQSPKYLFRKEGQNVTLSCEQNLNHDAMYWYRQDPGQGLRLIYYSQIVNDFQKGDIAEGYSVSREKKESFPLTVTSAQKNPTAFYLCASSEGAIGAFFGQGTRLTVV.

This clone was seen a single time. The V gene is TRBV11-2, the J gene TRBJ1-1; 7 bases match TRBD1. Germline lookup yields CDR1 SGHAT and CDR2 FQNNGV. The CDR3 totals 14 residues. The junction had 6 bases not matched to a gene; V was cut back by 1 base and J by 7 bases. This CDR3 reads CASSLARGQIEAFF. The DNA of the CDR3 is TGTGCCAGCAGCTTAGCGAGGGGGCAAATTGAAGCTTTCTTT.

V usage is TRBV5-5 and J usage is TRBJ1-6; TRBD1 aligns across 8 bases. The germline V gene encodes CDR1 SGHKS and CDR2 YYEKEE (reference sequence). V lost 4 bases to trimming and J lost 7 bases; unmatched junction nucleotides: 4. The CDR3 runs to 14 residues. The CDR3 loop is CASSRTGGNSPLHF. CDR3 nucleotide sequence: TGTGCCAGCAGCCGCACAGGGGGAAATTCACCCCTCCACTTT.

This chain links TRBV19 with TRBJ1-5; possibly TRBD1 for D (5 bases). The germline V and J ends were trimmed by 10 bases and 4 bases, with 17 bases remaining between them. The CDR3 extends over 14 amino acids. In germline, CDR1 is LNHDA, CDR2 SQIVND (reference sequence). CDR3 sequence (DNA): TGTGCCACACGGGGACTCATTCTTAATCAGCCCCAGCATTTT. It specifies CATRGLILNQPQHF.

This sequence joins TRBV12-3 or TRBV12-4 and TRBJ1-6; D unresolved. CDR3 length: 13 amino acids. Trimming shortened V by 2 bases and J by 13 bases, and 12 bases separated the two germline ends. CDR3: CASSLFPESPLHF. The CDR3 DNA follows: TGTGCCAGCAGTTTATTTCCAGAATCGCCCCTCCACTTT.

This sequence joins TRBV4-2 and TRBJ2-5; 9 bases fit TRBD2. Germline V gives CDR1 LGHNA, CDR2 YNFKEQ. Losses at the gene ends were 1 base for V and 5 bases for J; bases not matched to a gene: 5. The CDR3 is made up of 15 amino acids. CDR3 protein: CASSQGVAGAETQYF. As DNA, the CDR3 is TGTGCCAGCAGCCAAGGGGTAGCGGGGGCGGAGACCCAGTACTTC.

CDR3: CAWGQGSNQPQHF. The CDR3 DNA is TGTGCCTGGGGACAGGGGAGCAATCAGCCCCAGCATTTT. This rearrangement joins TRBV30 to TRBJ1-5; 9 bases agree with TRBD1. V shed 5 bases and J 1 base; nucleotides not matched to a gene: 0. This CDR3 spans 13 amino acids. Germline V lookup: CDR1 GTSNPN, CDR2 SVGIG (reference sequence).

V and J are TRBV28 and TRBJ1-1, with 7 nucleotides matching TRBD1. The CDR3 has 15 residues. Unmatched junction bases numbered 8, after V lost 7 bases and J lost 0 bases. From germline, CDR1 is MDHEN and CDR2 SYDVKM. The CDR3 reads CASIMAGGLNTEAFF. CDR3 DNA: TGTGCCAGCATAATGGCAGGGGGACTGAACACTGAAGCTTTCTTT.

J is TRBJ1-6 and V is TRBV21-1; the table's D call TRBD1 went unverified against the DNA. TRBV21-1 is deemed a pseudogene. The CDR3 consists of 18 residues. DNA of the CDR3: TGTGCCAGCAGTGAGGGACAGGGGAGATTACTAGATAATTCACCCCTCCACTTT. Protein sequence: CASSEGQGRLLDNSPLHF.

The chain couples TRBV5-1 to TRBJ1-2; no firm D call. The germline gives CDR1 SGHRS, CDR2 YFSETQ. This CDR3 contains 15 residues. The V end was cut by 0 bases, the J end by 2 bases, with 11 bases between. The CDR3 DNA follows: TGCGCCAGCAGCTTGGGGGATTGGAGGAACTATGGCTACACCTTC. This codes for CASSLGDWRNYGYTF.

V usage is TRBV29-1 and J usage is TRBJ2-5, with TRBD1 matching 9 bases. The V gene's germline CDR1 is SQVTM and CDR2 ANQGSEA. J lost 5 bases, V lost 3 bases, and 10 bases had no gene match. This CDR3 comprises 15 residues. In DNA, the CDR3 is TGCAGCGTTGACTGGACAGGGGATGATTGGGAGACCCAGTACTTC. This codes for CSVDWTGDDWETQYF.

The rearrangement joins TRBV5-4 to TRBJ2-2; D is ambiguous. The germline V gene has CDR1 SGHNT and CDR2 YYREEE (reference sequence). The CDR3 is 13 amino acids. With 3 bases removed from V and 3 bases from J, the gap between germline ends came to 6 bases. The CDR3 nucleotides are TGTGCCAGCAGCTCCTTTGACACCGGGGAGCTGTTTTTT. Amino acid sequence: CASSSFDTGELFF.

V gene TRBV13 combines with J gene TRBJ2-2; TRBD2 might be the D (6 bases). Trimming took off 1 base at V and 8 bases at J, with 20 bases between the two ends. The germline CDR1 and CDR2 sequences are PRHDT and FYEKMQ (reference sequence). The CDR3 extends over 17 amino acids. The CDR3 spells CASSLEGIAASAGELFF. DNA for the CDR3: TGTGCCAGCAGCTTAGAAGGGATAGCGGCGTCAGCAGGGGAGCTGTTTTTT.

The rearrangement joins TRBV27 to TRBJ2-5, with TRBD2 identical over 10 bases. Germline V lookup: CDR1 MNHEY, CDR2 SMNVEV (reference sequence). This CDR3 is built from 17 residues. The ends lost 8 bases at V and 2 bases at J; junction bases unmatched: 14. Here the CDR3 DNA reads TGTGCCAGCGCCTTTCGGTATTCTAGCGGGAGTCAAGAGACCCAGTACTTC. Translating it yields CASAFRYSSGSQETQYF.

The chain uses TRBV5-1 and TRBJ1-4; unclear D gene. The CDR3 spans 14 residues. CDR1 and CDR2 from the germline V gene are SGHRS and YFSETQ. Trimming cost V 2 bases and J 7 bases, with 12 bases left between them. In nucleotides, the CDR3 is TGCGCCAGCAGCTTAAATGCCGTGGCTGAAAAACTGTTTTTT. Translation gives CASSLNAVAEKLFF.

The rearrangement uses TRBV7-7 and TRBJ2-5, with 7 positions matching TRBD2. Trimming at V came to 2 bases and at J to 2 bases, leaving 5 bases not matched to a gene. The CDR3 sequence is 15 residues long. Germline V CDR1 and CDR2: SSHAT, FNYEAQ (reference sequence). CDR3 nucleotides: TGTGCCAGCAGCTTACGGGGGGACGGTCAAGAGACCCAGTACTTC. This sequence encodes CASSLRGDGQETQYF.

The chain couples TRBV9 to TRBJ2-3; TRBD1 matches at 11 bases. Germline CDR1 is SGDLS and CDR2 is YYNGEE. V lost 4 bases to trimming and J lost 2 bases; unmatched junction nucleotides: 6. The CDR3 length is 16 residues. CDR3 DNA: TGTGCCAGCAGCTTGGGACAGGGGGTAACCACAGATACGCAGTATTTT. It translates to CASSLGQGVTTDTQYF.

This rearrangement joins TRBV27 to TRBJ2-5; 8 bases align to TRBD2. V was clipped by 6 bases and J by 5 bases; unmatched bases: 14. CDR3 length: 16 amino acids. Germline-derived CDR1 and CDR2 are MNHEY and SMNVEV (reference sequence). The CDR3 is CASSPSGQGWDETQYF. The CDR3 DNA reads as TGTGCCAGCAGCCCTAGCGGGCAGGGGTGGGATGAGACCCAGTACTTC.

The gene calls are TRBV18 and TRBJ1-1; TRBD1 aligns across 7 bases. V shed 2 bases and J 1 base; nucleotides not matched to a gene: 10. Per germline, CDR1 KGHSH and CDR2 LQKENI. The CDR3 covers 17 residues. The CDR3 DNA reads TGTGCCAGCTCACCATACCTTGGGACAGATAAGAACACTGAAGCTTTCTTT. Protein sequence: CASSPYLGTDKNTEAFF.

The chain couples TRBV18 to TRBJ1-1; 8 nucleotides line up with TRBD1. Germline trimming cut 1 base from V and 1 base from J; bases unmatched to any gene: 2. Germline V gives CDR1 KGHSH, CDR2 LQKENI. The CDR3 contains 15 residues. This CDR3 is CASSPRQGTNTEAFF. In DNA form, the CDR3 reads TGTGCCAGCTCACCACGACAGGGGACGAACACTGAAGCTTTCTTT.

The chain has TRBV7-9 and TRBJ2-5, with 10 nucleotides matching TRBD2. This CDR3 comprises 16 residues. Germline trimming cut 3 bases from V and 4 bases from J; bases unmatched to any gene: 8. Germline-derived CDR1 and CDR2 are SEHNR and FQNEAQ (reference sequence). The CDR3 region has the DNA TGTGCCAGCAGCTTCCCCAGCGGGGGGGCCCGAGAGACCCAGTACTTC. The encoded protein is CASSFPSGGARETQYF.

This clone was seen once. J is TRBJ2-1 and V is TRBV4-3, with 7 bases that match TRBD1. CDR3 size: 14 residues. With V trimmed by 4 bases and J by 2 bases, 2 bases remained unmatched. CDR1 is LGHNA, CDR2 YSLEER, per germline. CDR3 nucleotide sequence: TGCGCCAGCAGCCTGACAGGGACCTACAATGAGCAGTTCTTC. Protein sequence: CASSLTGTYNEQFF.

The chain employs TRBV3-1 (or the pseudogene TRBV3-2) and TRBJ1-2; unclear D gene. Trimming removed 4 bases from V and 3 bases from J, with 6 bases in between. Germline V gives CDR1 LGHDT, CDR2 YNNKEL (reference sequence). CDR3 length equals 12 residues. This CDR3 is CASSLRDYGYTF. In DNA, the CDR3 is TGTGCCAGCAGCCTCCGGGACTATGGCTACACCTTC.

V and J are TRBV10-3 and TRBJ1-3; no clear D gene. This CDR3 has 15 residues. Germline CDR1 reads ENHRY; CDR2 reads SYGVKD. Trimming cost V 6 bases and J 0 bases, with 12 bases left between them. The CDR3 sequence is CAIREDGSSGNTIYF. The CDR3 DNA is TGTGCCATCAGAGAAGACGGGAGCTCTGGAAACACCATATATTTT.

This chain joins TRBV7-2 and TRBJ1-5; 7 bases are a match to TRBD1. This CDR3 has 15 amino acids. Unmatched junction bases numbered 7, after V lost 5 bases and J lost 3 bases. The germline CDR1 and CDR2 sequences are SGHTA and FQGNSA. CDR3 coding DNA: TGTGCCAGCAGCGATCGACAGGGTAACAATCAGCCCCAGCATTTT. This translates into CASSDRQGNNQPQHF.

The gene calls are TRBV19 and TRBJ1-2, with D tentatively TRBD1 (5 bases). Trimming removed 1 base at V and 2 bases at J, with 11 bases between. The germline CDR1 and CDR2 sequences are LNHDA and SQIVND (reference sequence). This CDR3 is 15 amino acids long. The DNA for the CDR3 is TGTGCCAGTAGTATAGTCCCGGGGGAGAACTATGGCTACACCTTC. This translates into CASSIVPGENYGYTF.

Only one count was recorded for this clone. The rearrangement joins TRBV11-3 to TRBJ2-3, with TRBD2 matching 15 bases. The length of the CDR3 is 17 residues. From germline, CDR1 is SGHNT and CDR2 YENEEA. With V trimmed by 5 bases and J by 2 bases, 5 bases remained unmatched. CDR3 bases: TGTGCCAGCAGCCGCGGACTAGCGGGGGGGCTCACAGATACGCAGTATTTT. Protein: CASSRGLAGGLTDTQYF.

The CDR3 region has the DNA TGCGCCAGCAGTGAGGAGGCGGGGGTGGGGGATGAGCAGTTCTTC. Its protein product is CASSEEAGVGDEQFF. The V call is TRBV10-1, the J call TRBJ2-1; 7 nucleotides line up with TRBD2. Germline CDR1 and CDR2: WNHNN and SYGVQD (reference sequence). The length of the CDR3 is 15 residues. With 2 bases clipped from V and 8 bases from J, the junction kept 9 bases outside the gene matches.